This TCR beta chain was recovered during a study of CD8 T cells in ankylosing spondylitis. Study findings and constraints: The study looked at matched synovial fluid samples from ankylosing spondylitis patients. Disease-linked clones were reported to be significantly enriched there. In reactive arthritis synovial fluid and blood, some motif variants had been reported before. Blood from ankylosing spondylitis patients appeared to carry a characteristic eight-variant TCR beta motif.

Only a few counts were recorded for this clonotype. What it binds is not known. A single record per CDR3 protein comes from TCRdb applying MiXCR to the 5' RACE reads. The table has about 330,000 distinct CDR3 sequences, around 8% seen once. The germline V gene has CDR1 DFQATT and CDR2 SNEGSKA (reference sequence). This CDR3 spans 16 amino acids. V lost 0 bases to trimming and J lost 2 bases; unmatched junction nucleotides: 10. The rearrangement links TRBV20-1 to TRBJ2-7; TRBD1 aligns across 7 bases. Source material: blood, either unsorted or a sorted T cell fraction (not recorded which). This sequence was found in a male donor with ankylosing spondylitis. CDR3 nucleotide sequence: TGCAGTGCTAGAGATTCCGCGCTTGGGACAGCCTACGAGCAGTACTTC. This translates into CSARDSALGTAYEQYF.